This TCR beta chain is from a study of shared clonotypes between healthy human individuals. About the research overall: Per donor, three plates held CD4 naive cells, three held CD4 memory, two held CD8 naive and one held CD8 memory.

Note on this clone: This sample also contains other DNA sequences that code for the same CDR3.

Only in-frame clones appear in the TCRdb table, and some are missing; sequencing was by immunoSEQ multiplex PCR. The sample carries more than 1.2 million clones, about 98.5% recorded once. Germline V gene data show CDR1 as MNHNS and CDR2 as SASEGT. The V gene end was trimmed by 5 bases and the J gene end by 3 bases; junction bases not matched to a gene: 3. This CDR3 has 14 residues. The chain employs TRBV6-1 and TRBJ1-5, with TRBD1 identical over 8 bases. Sequenced input: naive CD4+ T cells sorted from blood. Subset of the sample: CD45RA+ positively selected. This sequence was found in a man aged 25-40 years in good health. The CDR3 loop reads CASSRTGNNQPQHF. CDR3 in DNA: TGTGCCAGCAGTCGGACAGGGAACAATCAGCCCCAGCATTTT.